Shown below are 5 T cell receptor beta chains from a single sample sequenced in a study of long-term antiretroviral therapy in people with HIV. The assay used was immunoSEQ (version v3.0), run at survey level. Here immunoSEQ multiplex PCR was the method, and the copy in TCRdb shows in-frame clones only, minus some. The sample lists some 25,000 clones, around 83% occurring once. The starting material was unsorted PBMCs, obtained 3 years after starting antiretroviral therapy. The receptors come from a middle-aged man with HIV.

The gene calls are TRBV7-2 and TRBJ2-2; possible D gene TRBD2, 7 bases. The CDR3 runs to 15 residues. Germline loops: CDR1 SGHTA, CDR2 FQGNSA. Trimming cost V 5 bases and J 4 bases, with 14 bases left between them. CDR3 sequence reads: CASSRNGGRTGELFF. In DNA form, the CDR3 reads TGTGCCAGCAGCCGGAACGGGGGGCGCACCGGGGAGCTGTTTTTT.

The chain recombines TRBV15 with TRBJ2-1; possible D gene TRBD2, 6 bases. CDR1 is LNHNV, CDR2 YYDKDF, per germline (reference sequence). CDR3 size: 14 residues. Trimming removed 8 bases from V and 6 bases from J, with 17 bases in between. The CDR3 DNA sequence: TGTGCCACCTCTAGGAGGGGAAGTGGCAATGAGCAGTTCTTC. Its protein is CATSRRGSGNEQFF.

This chain uses TRBV19 with TRBJ1-5; 8 bases agree with TRBD1. This CDR3 has 14 amino acids. V gave up 2 bases and J gave up 4 bases; unmatched junction bases: 1. The germline V gene has CDR1 LNHDA and CDR2 SQIVND (reference sequence). The CDR3 region is CASSIRQGNQPQHF. The CDR3 DNA follows: TGTGCCAGTAGTATAAGACAGGGGAATCAGCCCCAGCATTTT. The entire variable domain, with the rest obtained from reference TRBV19 and TRBJ1-5, is as follows: DGGITQSPKYLFRKEGQNVTLSCEQNLNHDAMYWYRQDPGQGLRLIYYSQIVNDFQKGDIAEGYSVSREKKESFPLTVTSAQKNPTAFYLCASSIRQGNQPQHFGDGTRLSIL.

The rearrangement uses TRBV27 and TRBJ1-2; TRBD1 might be the D (5 bases). The V and J ends lost 6 bases and 8 bases respectively, with 13 bases between them. The CDR3 loop spans 12 amino acids. CDR1 is MNHEY and CDR2 is SMNVEV in the germline V gene (reference sequence). CDR3 sequence: CASSGRGLGYTF. The CDR3 DNA follows: TGTGCCAGCAGCGGAAGGGGTTTGGGCTACACCTTC.

The genes are TRBV10-1 and TRBJ2-7; 7 nucleotides agree with TRBD2. Trimming at V came to 3 bases and at J to 3 bases, leaving 2 bases not matched to a gene. CDR3 length: 13 residues. Germline assignment: CDR1 WNHNN and CDR2 SYGVQD (reference sequence). CDR3 amino acids: CASSETGGYEQYF. In DNA, the CDR3 is TGCGCCAGCAGTGAAACGGGAGGCTACGAGCAGTACTTC.